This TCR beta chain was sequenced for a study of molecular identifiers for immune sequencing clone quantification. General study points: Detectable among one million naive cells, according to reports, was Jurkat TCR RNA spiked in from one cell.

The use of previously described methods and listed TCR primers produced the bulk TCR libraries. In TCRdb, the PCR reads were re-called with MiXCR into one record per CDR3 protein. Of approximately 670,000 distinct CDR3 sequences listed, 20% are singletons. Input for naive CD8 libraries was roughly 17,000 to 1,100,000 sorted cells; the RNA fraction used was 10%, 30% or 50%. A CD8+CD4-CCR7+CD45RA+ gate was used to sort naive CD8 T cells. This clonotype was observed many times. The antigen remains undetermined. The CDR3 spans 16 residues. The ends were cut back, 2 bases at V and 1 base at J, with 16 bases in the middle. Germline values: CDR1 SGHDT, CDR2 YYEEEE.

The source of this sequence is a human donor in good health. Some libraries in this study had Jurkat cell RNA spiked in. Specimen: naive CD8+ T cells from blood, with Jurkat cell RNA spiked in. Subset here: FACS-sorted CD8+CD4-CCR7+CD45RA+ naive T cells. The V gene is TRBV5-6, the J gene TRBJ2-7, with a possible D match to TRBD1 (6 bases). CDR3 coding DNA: TGTGCCAGCAGCTTCGAAATCCGGGACACATCCTACGAGCAGTACTTC. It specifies CASSFEIRDTSYEQYF.